These 16 T cell receptor beta chains originate from one sample sequenced in a study of T cell responses to AZD1222 COVID-19 vaccine. Assay: immunoSEQ multiplex PCR; the TCRdb copy retains only in-frame clones and omits some. The repertoire holds tens of thousands of clones, with 89% as singletons. The specimen was peripheral blood, collected 28 days after the second AZD1222 dose. Receptors originate from an adult who received the AZD1222 COVID-19 vaccine.

This chain joins TRBV15 and TRBJ1-1, with D uncertain. The CDR3 sequence is 13 residues long. V lost 1 base and J lost 3, with 6 bases in between. The V gene's germline CDR1 is LNHNV and CDR2 YYDKDF (reference sequence). The CDR3 DNA follows: TGTGCCACCAGCAGAGGGTTCGACACTGAAGCTTTCTTT. Protein: CATSRGFDTEAFF.

The rearrangement joins TRBV28 to TRBJ2-5; possible D gene TRBD2, 5 bases. The CDR3 sequence is 15 residues long. The germline CDR1 and CDR2 sequences are MDHEN and SYDVKM. The V end lost 8 bases, the J end lost 1 base, and 17 bases lay between the germline ends. The CDR3: CASGALRGVQETQYF. The CDR3 DNA follows: TGTGCCAGCGGTGCTCTCCGGGGAGTCCAAGAGACCCAGTACTTC.

J is TRBJ1-2 and V is TRBV29-1, with TRBD1 identical over 8 bases. V lost 4 bases, J lost 4 bases, and 8 bases stayed unmatched. The germline V gene has CDR1 SQVTM and CDR2 ANQGSEA. This CDR3 has 14 residues. The CDR3 protein is CSVGGGQAIYGYTF. The CDR3 DNA reads TGCAGCGTTGGGGGGGGACAGGCGATCTATGGCTACACCTTC.

The chain carries TRBV11-3 and TRBJ2-1; TRBD2 matches at 8 bases. The trim removed 5 bases at V and 0 bases at J, leaving 3 bases unmatched. The germline V gene has CDR1 SGHNT and CDR2 YENEEA. The length of the CDR3 is 15 residues. The CDR3 spells CASSRSGSSYNEQFF. Written as DNA, the CDR3 is TGTGCCAGCAGCCGGAGCGGGAGCTCCTACAATGAGCAGTTCTTC.

The chain employs TRBV6-5 and TRBJ1-5, with 10 bases aligning to TRBD1. V was pared by 6 bases and J by 1 base, with 3 bases of the junction left unmatched. CDR3 length equals 15 residues. Germline CDR1 MNHEY, CDR2 SVGAGI. The CDR3 reads CASSSDRGSNQPQHF. CDR3 bases: TGTGCCAGCAGCTCGGACAGGGGGAGCAATCAGCCCCAGCATTTT.

V gene TRBV10-3 combines with J gene TRBJ2-7, with a tentative D call TRBD1 (5 bases). The germline V gene has CDR1 ENHRY and CDR2 SYGVKD. V shed 3 bases and J shed 3 bases, with 6 bases lying between them. This CDR3 region has 12 residues. Here the CDR3 reads CAISEDSYEQYV. The DNA of the CDR3 is TGTGCCATCAGTGAAGACAGCTACGAGCAGTACGTC.

V and J are TRBV19 and TRBJ2-2; D is unclear. V lost 4 bases to trimming and J lost 2 bases, with 8 bases between them. Germline V CDR1 and CDR2: LNHDA, SQIVND (reference sequence). The CDR3 is 14 residues long. The CDR3 sequence is CASSNAVNTGELFF. The CDR3 coding sequence is TGTGCCAGTAGTAATGCAGTCAACACCGGGGAGCTGTTTTTT.

The V call is TRBV6-5, the J call TRBJ2-2; maybe TRBD1 (5 bases). Germline V gene sequence: CDR1 MNHEY, CDR2 SVGAGI. The CDR3 covers 16 residues. The ends were cut back, 0 bases at V and 7 bases at J, with 15 bases in the middle. CDR3 in amino acids: CASSYSASTGSGELFF. Here the CDR3 DNA reads TGTGCCAGCAGTTACTCGGCCTCCACAGGAAGCGGGGAGCTGTTTTTT.

This chain joins TRBV5-1 and TRBJ2-1; D unclear. This CDR3 spans 14 amino acids. Trimming cost V 2 bases and J 6 bases, with 12 bases left between them. Germline V gives CDR1 SGHRS, CDR2 YFSETQ. Here the CDR3 reads CASSFRSFGNEQFF. The CDR3 region has the DNA TGCGCCAGCAGCTTTAGGTCCTTTGGCAATGAGCAGTTCTTC. The whole variable domain, remainder taken from reference TRBV5-1 and TRBJ2-1, is KAGVTQTPRYLIKTRGQQVTLSCSPISGHRSVSWYQQTPGQGLQFLFEYFSETQRNKGNFPGRFSGRQFSNSRSEMNVSTLELGDSALYLCASSFRSFGNEQFFGPGTRLTVL.

This chain uses TRBV28 with TRBJ1-2, with D perhaps TRBD1 (5 bases). The CDR3 is made up of 13 amino acids. Germline CDR1 and CDR2: MDHEN and SYDVKM. The V end was cut by 5 bases, the J end by 8 bases, with 15 bases between. CDR3 loop: CASSETGGRGYTF. The CDR3 DNA sequence: TGTGCCAGCAGTGAGACTGGGGGAAGGGGCTACACCTTC.

The genes are TRBV11-3 and TRBJ2-2; 7 bases map to TRBD1. Trimming cost V 6 bases and J 5 bases; bases outside gene matches: 9. CDR3 length: 15 amino acids. Germline V gene sequence: CDR1 SGHNT, CDR2 YENEEA. The CDR3 nucleotides are TGTGCCAGCAGTCGACAGGGTTTGGTGACCGGGGAGCTGTTTTTT. Amino acid sequence: CASSRQGLVTGELFF.

J is TRBJ2-7 and V is TRBV7-2, with D possibly being TRBD1 or TRBD2 (5 bases each). The CDR3 contains 15 residues. Germline V gives CDR1 SGHTA, CDR2 FQGNSA. Trimming removed 5 bases at V and 0 bases at J, with 14 bases between. In nucleotides, the CDR3 is TGTGCCAGCAGCCTTTCGAGGGGTAGCTCCTACGAGCAGTACTTC. Translation: CASSLSRGSSYEQYF.

This chain connects TRBV30 to TRBJ1-1; D is uncertain. CDR1 is GTSNPN, CDR2 SVGIG, per germline (reference sequence). Trimming removed 6 bases at V and 2 bases at J, with 10 bases between. The CDR3 loop spans 12 amino acids. The CDR3 spells CACSFINTEAFF. CDR3 sequence (DNA): TGTGCCTGTTCCTTTATTAACACTGAAGCTTTCTTT.

The V call is TRBV19, the J call TRBJ2-1; D call uncertain. Per germline, CDR1 LNHDA and CDR2 SQIVND (reference sequence). The CDR3 contains 14 residues. Deletions cut 0 bases from V and 6 bases from J, with 9 bases between. This CDR3 is CASSIDLPGNEQFF. CDR3 coding DNA: TGTGCCAGTAGTATAGATCTGCCGGGCAATGAGCAGTTCTTC.

J is TRBJ2-3 and V is TRBV3-1 (or the pseudogene TRBV3-2); D perhaps matches TRBD2 (5 bases). From germline, CDR1 is LGHDT and CDR2 YNNKEL (reference sequence). Trimming took 2 bases from V and 6 from J, leaving 12 bases between them. The CDR3 contains 14 residues. CDR3 DNA sequence: TGTGCCAGCAGCCAAACTAGAACTCCTGATACGCAGTATTTT. Translated, it gives CASSQTRTPDTQYF.

V usage is TRBV4-1 and J usage is TRBJ1-1, with TRBD1 as a possible D gene (6 bases). The CDR3 sequence is 15 residues long. The V gene's germline CDR1 is MGHRA and CDR2 YSYEKL. Deletions cut 0 bases from V and 6 bases from J, with 14 bases between. CDR3 protein: CASSQDIGGAAEAFF. The CDR3 nucleotides read TGCGCCAGCAGCCAAGATATAGGGGGGGCAGCTGAAGCTTTCTTT.